Listed here is a single TCR beta chain. Its specificity is not known. Clones were read by immunoSEQ multiplex PCR, and TCRdb kept only the in-frame ones, dropping some. The sample holds around 180,000 clones, around 87% seen once. The record originates from a study of T cell responses to AZD1222 COVID-19 vaccine. V shed 6 bases and J shed 6 bases, with 20 bases lying between them. There are 14 residues in the CDR3. Looked up from germline, CDR1 is SQVTM and CDR2 is ANQGSEA. Whole-study results and caveats: Nearly half of spike-specific TCRs reportedly go after variant regions that carry no mutations. Clonal diversity was possibly underestimated, and white British individuals and females predominated among donors.

The rearrangement links TRBV29-1 to TRBJ1-2; D ambiguous. Sample: peripheral blood, taken on day 0 of AZD1222 vaccination. The receptor was isolated from an adult in good health. The CDR3 nucleotides are TGCAGCGTCCCTATGATCCAAGGGTTGGATGGCTACACCTTC. Amino acids: CSVPMIQGLDGYTF.